This entry concerns a single TCR beta chain. Sequencing used immunoSEQ multiplex PCR; TCRdb keeps in-frame clones, though not all of them. This sample has roughly 2,300,000 clones, with about nine tenths found just once. This sample was taken from a study of shared clonotypes between healthy human individuals. The clonotype was recovered from a man aged 18 to 29 in good health. Some clones in this sample may be carry-over from other donors' samples. Sequencing was carried out using naive CD4+ T cells from PBMCs. Indicated subset: CD45RA+ positively selected.

The CDR3 spells CASSPTLAGGGETQYF. The CDR3 bases are TGTGCCAGCAGCCCCACATTAGCGGGAGGTGGGGAGACCCAGTACTTC. The chain employs TRBV9 and TRBJ2-5, with 10 positions matching TRBD2. Trimming removed 4 bases from V and 5 bases from J; junction bases left unmatched: 11. This CDR3 is built from 16 residues. Germline CDR1 SGDLS, CDR2 YYNGEE.